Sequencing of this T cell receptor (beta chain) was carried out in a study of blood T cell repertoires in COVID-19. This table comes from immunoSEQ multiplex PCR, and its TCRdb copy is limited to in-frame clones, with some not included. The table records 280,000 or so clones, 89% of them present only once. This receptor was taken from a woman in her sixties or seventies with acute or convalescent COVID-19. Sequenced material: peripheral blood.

In nucleotides, the CDR3 is TGTGCCATCGGACAGGGGGAAGATCAGCCCCAGCATTTT. As protein: CAIGQGEDQPQHF. The rearrangement joins TRBV10-3 to TRBJ1-5, with 10 bases matching TRBD1. This CDR3 is 13 amino acids long. After removal of 8 bases from V and 5 bases from J, the junction contained 3 bases not matched to a gene. In germline, CDR1 is ENHRY, CDR2 SYGVKD.